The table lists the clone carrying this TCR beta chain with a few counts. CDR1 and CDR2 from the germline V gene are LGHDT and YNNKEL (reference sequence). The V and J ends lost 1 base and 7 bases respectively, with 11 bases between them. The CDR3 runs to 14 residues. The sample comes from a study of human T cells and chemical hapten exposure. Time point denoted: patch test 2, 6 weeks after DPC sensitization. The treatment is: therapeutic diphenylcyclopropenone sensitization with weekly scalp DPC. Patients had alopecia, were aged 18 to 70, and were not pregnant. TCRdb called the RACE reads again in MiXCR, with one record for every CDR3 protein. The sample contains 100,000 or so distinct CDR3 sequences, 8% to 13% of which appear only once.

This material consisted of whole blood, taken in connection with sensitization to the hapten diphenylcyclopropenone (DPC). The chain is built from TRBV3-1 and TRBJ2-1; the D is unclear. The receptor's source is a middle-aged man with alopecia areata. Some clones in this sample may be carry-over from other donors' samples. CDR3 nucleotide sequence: TGTGCCAGCAGCCAAGGACCGGCCCGGAATGAGCAGTTCTTC. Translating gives CASSQGPARNEQFF.